The text below deals with one TCR beta chain. Its target antigen remains unknown. No base quality information exists; no much larger clone differs at one position. V and J are truncated by 7 bases and 1 base respectively, leaving an intervening sequence of 10 bases. The germline V gene (reference sequence) provides CDR1 LNHDA and CDR2 SQIVND. Taken from cysteine to phenylalanine, the CDR3 has 13 residues. CDR3 DNA only is kept here, 39 bases in frame from base 1. The library was prepared using the immunoSEQ multiplex PCR assay. What TCRdb holds here is the immuneACCESS table cut down to in-frame rearrangements. Part of the clones is not present; checked against another copy, under half of the missing clones reflect an unresolved V gene, and the others are unexplained. The sample data list around 50,000 clones, and 75% to 90% of these were observed just once. Of the sample, 8% to 9.5% is held by the ten largest clones.

This record comes from a study of T cell changes during pregnancy in multiple sclerosis (dated by TCRdb to about 2019). Study-level background: The study looked at changes in the T cell repertoire across pregnancy in women with multiple sclerosis.

The rearrangement joined TRBV19 to TRBJ1-1, with no confident D gene call. The receptor was derived from a female donor with multiple sclerosis, enrolled in a pregnancy study. Here the sequenced sample was CD8+ T cells from peripheral blood mononuclear cells, taken in the second trimester of pregnancy. CDR3 reads: CASMVSGNTEAFF. The DNA reads as follows: TGTGCCAGTATGGTGTCCGGGAACACTGAAGCTTTCTTT.